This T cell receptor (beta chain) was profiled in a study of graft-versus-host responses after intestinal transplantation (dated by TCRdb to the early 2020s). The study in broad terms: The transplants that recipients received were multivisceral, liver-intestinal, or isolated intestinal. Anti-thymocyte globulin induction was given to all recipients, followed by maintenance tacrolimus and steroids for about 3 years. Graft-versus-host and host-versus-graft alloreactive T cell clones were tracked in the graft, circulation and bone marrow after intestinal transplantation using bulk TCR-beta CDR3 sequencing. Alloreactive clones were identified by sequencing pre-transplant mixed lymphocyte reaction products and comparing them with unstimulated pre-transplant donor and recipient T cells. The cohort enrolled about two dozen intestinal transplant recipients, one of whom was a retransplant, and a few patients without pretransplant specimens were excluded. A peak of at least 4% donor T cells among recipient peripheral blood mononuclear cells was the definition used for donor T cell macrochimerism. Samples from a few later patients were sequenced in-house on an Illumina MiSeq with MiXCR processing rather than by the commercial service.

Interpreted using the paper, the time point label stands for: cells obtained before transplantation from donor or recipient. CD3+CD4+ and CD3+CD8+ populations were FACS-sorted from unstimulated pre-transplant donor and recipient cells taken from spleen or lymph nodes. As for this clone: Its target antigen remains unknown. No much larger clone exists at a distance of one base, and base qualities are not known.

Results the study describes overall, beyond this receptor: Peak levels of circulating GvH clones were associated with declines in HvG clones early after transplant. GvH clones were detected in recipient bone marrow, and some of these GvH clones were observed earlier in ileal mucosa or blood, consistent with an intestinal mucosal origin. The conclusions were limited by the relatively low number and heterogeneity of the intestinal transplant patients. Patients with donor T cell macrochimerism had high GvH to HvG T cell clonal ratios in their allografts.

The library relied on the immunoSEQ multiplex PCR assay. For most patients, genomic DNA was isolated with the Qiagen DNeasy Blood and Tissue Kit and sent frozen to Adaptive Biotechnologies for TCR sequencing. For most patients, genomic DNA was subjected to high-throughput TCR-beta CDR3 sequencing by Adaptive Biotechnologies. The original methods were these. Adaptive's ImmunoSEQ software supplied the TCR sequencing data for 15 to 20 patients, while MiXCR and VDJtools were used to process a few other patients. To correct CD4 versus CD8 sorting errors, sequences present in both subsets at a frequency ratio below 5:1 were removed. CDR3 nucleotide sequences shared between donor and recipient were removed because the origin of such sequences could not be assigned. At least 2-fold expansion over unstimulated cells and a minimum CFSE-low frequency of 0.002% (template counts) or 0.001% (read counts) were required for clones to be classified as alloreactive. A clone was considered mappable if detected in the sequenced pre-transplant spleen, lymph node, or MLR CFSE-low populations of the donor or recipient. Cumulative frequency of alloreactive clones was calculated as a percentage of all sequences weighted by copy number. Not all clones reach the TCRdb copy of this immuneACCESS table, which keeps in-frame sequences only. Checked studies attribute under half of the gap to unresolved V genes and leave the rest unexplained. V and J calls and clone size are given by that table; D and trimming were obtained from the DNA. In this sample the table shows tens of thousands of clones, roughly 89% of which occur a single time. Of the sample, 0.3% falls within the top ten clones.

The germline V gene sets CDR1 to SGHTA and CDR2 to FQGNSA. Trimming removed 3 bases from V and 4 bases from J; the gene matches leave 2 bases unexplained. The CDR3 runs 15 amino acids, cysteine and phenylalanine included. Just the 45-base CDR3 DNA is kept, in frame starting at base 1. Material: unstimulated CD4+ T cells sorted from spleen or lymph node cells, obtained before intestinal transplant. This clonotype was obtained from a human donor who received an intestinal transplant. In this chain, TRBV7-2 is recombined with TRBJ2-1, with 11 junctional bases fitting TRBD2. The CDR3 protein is CASSLTSGAYNEQFF. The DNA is TGTGCCAGCAGCTTGACTAGCGGGGCTTACAATGAGCAGTTCTTC.